This entry lists 9 T cell receptor beta chains sequenced from one sample in a study of blood T cell repertoires in COVID-19. Sequenced by immunoSEQ multiplex PCR; TCRdb stores in-frame clones only, minus some. This sample has around 190,000 clones, with 76% found just once. Sequencing was done on a sample of PBMCs or T cells enriched from blood (not recorded which). The source is a woman aged 45-60 years with acute COVID-19.

V gene TRBV13 combines with J gene TRBJ1-4; D gene unclear. CDR1 and CDR2 from the germline V gene are PRHDT and FYEKMQ (reference sequence). Trimming stripped 4 bases from V and 7 bases from J, with 19 bases between. The CDR3 spans 16 residues. CDR3 protein: CASSSRGPVSFEKLFF. The CDR3 coding sequence is TGTGCCAGCAGCTCCAGAGGTCCGGTTAGTTTTGAAAAACTGTTTTTT.

The genes are TRBV7-9 and TRBJ2-5; possibly TRBD2 for D (5 bases). The CDR3 consists of 12 residues. Trimming left V 11 bases short and J 2 bases short, with 12 bases between. The germline V gene has CDR1 SEHNR and CDR2 FQNEAQ (reference sequence). DNA of the CDR3: TGTGCCGCCAGCCGGGGACAAGAGACCCAGTACTTC. Protein product: CAASRGQETQYF.

This sequence joins TRBV19 and TRBJ1-2, with a possible D match to TRBD1 (6 bases). The ends were cut back, 4 bases at V and 8 bases at J, with 14 bases in the middle. Germline V gene data show CDR1 as LNHDA and CDR2 as SQIVND (reference sequence). CDR3 length: 13 residues. The CDR3 DNA reads TGTGCCAGTAGTAGACAGGCGAATAGGGGCTACACCTTC. Translation: CASSRQANRGYTF.

The chain links TRBV11-2 to TRBJ1-1, with D maybe TRBD1 (5 bases). V was cut by 5 bases and J by 0 bases, with 25 bases left in between. In germline, CDR1 is SGHAT, CDR2 FQNNGV. The CDR3 runs to 19 residues. The CDR3 nucleotides are TGTGCCAGCAGCCTAAGAAAAATAGGGGCCGGGGGAATGAACACTGAAGCTTTCTTT. Translation gives CASSLRKIGAGGMNTEAFF.

V usage is TRBV4-2 and J usage is TRBJ2-7; 8 nucleotides agree with TRBD1. The germline gives CDR1 LGHNA, CDR2 YNFKEQ. CDR3 size: 14 residues. The CDR3 here is CASSQERGTGVLRV. The CDR3 DNA follows: TGTGCCAGCAGCCAAGAACGAGGGACAGGCGTCCTTCGCGTC.

The V call is TRBV6-2 or TRBV6-3, the J call TRBJ1-2; D is unclear. V lost 2 bases to trimming and J lost 0 bases, with 10 bases between them. Germline V CDR1 and CDR2: MNHEY, SVGEGT. This CDR3 contains 15 residues. CDR3 DNA: TGTGCCAGCAGTTACGACATTATTGCTAACTATGGCTACACCTTC. This encodes CASSYDIIANYGYTF.

J is TRBJ1-1 and V is TRBV11-2; D uncertain. The CDR3 consists of 13 residues. The V and J ends lost 7 bases and 5 bases respectively, with 14 bases between them. Germline V CDR1 and CDR2: SGHAT, FQNNGV. CDR3 nucleotides: TGTGCCAGCAACTCCCTGCAAAAGACTGAAGCTTTCTTT. Protein product: CASNSLQKTEAFF. Looking up the rest from reference TRBV11-2 and TRBJ1-1 gives the full variable domain: EAGVAQSPRYKIIEKRQSVAFWCNPISGHATLYWYQQILGQGPKLLIQFQNNGVVDDSQLPKDRFSAERLKGVDSTLKIQPAKLEDSAVYLCASNSLQKTEAFFGQGTRLTVV.

This clone occurred many times. The J gene is TRBJ2-3, the V gene TRBV6-4; 11 bases map to TRBD2. The CDR3 covers 16 residues. V was clipped by 2 bases and J by 3 bases; unmatched bases: 4. Germline CDR1 is MRHNA and CDR2 is SNTAGT. The CDR3 DNA follows: TGTGCCAGCAGTGACGGAACTAGCGGGGGTACAGATACGCAGTATTTT. Protein product: CASSDGTSGGTDTQYF.

This rearrangement joins TRBV28 to TRBJ1-1; TRBD1 agrees at 7 bases. Germline V gene sequence: CDR1 MDHEN, CDR2 SYDVKM. The CDR3 has 19 residues. J gave up 0 bases and V 7 bases, and 20 bases lay outside the gene matches. The CDR3 here is CASTRDSHATSVMNTEAFF. CDR3 in DNA: TGTGCCAGCACCAGGGACAGTCACGCTACAAGCGTCATGAACACTGAAGCTTTCTTT. The full variable domain, its missing parts supplied by reference TRBV28 and TRBJ1-1, is DVKVTQSSRYLVKRTGEKVFLECVQDMDHENMFWYRQDPGLGLRLIYFSYDVKMKEKGDIPEGYSVSREKKERFSLILESASTNQTSMYLCASTRDSHATSVMNTEAFFGQGTRLTVV.